This passage covers 13 T cell receptor beta chains from one sample sequenced in a study of blood T cell repertoires in COVID-19. Using immunoSEQ multiplex PCR, the repertoire was profiled, and TCRdb retains in-frame clones only, with some absent. The table shows nearly 350,000 clones, with 87% occurring only once. The material sequenced was peripheral blood. All receptors derive from a woman aged 50 to 65 with COVID-19, enrolled during active disease.

This clone came up a few times. The V gene is TRBV15, the J gene TRBJ1-3; D gene uncertain. Trimming took 4 bases from V and 1 from J, leaving 8 bases between them. Germline V gene lookup returns CDR1 LNHNV and CDR2 YYDKDF (reference sequence). The CDR3 loop spans 14 amino acids. The CDR3 loop reads CATSTGGSGNTIYF. CDR3 coding DNA: TGTGCCACCAGCACCGGAGGGTCTGGAAACACCATATATTTT.

The genes are TRBV7-2 and TRBJ1-1; no reliable D call. The CDR3 length is 14 residues. With 2 bases removed from V and 7 bases from J, the gap between germline ends came to 14 bases. Germline V lookup: CDR1 SGHTA, CDR2 FQGNSA. CDR3 coding DNA: TGTGCCAGCAGCTTACCCCCTCTCCCGGGTGAAGCTTTCTTT. Its translation is CASSLPPLPGEAFF.

This clone was picked up a small number of times. The chain has TRBV27 and TRBJ2-7, with D tentatively TRBD1 (6 bases). The V gene's germline CDR1 is MNHEY and CDR2 SMNVEV (reference sequence). The CDR3 runs to 15 residues. Deletions cut 6 bases from V and 5 bases from J, with 20 bases between. The CDR3 loop is CASRSTQGFGHEQYF. The CDR3 bases are TGTGCCAGCAGATCTACACAGGGTTTCGGCCACGAGCAGTACTTC.

The genes are TRBV9 and TRBJ2-7; 13 bases agree with TRBD2. The CDR3 loop spans 20 amino acids. Losses at the gene ends were 4 bases for V and 2 bases for J; bases not matched to a gene: 18. From germline, CDR1 is SGDLS and CDR2 YYNGEE. Here the CDR3 DNA reads TGTGCCAGCAGCCCCCGTGGACTAGCGGGAGAATTACTACCAACCTACGAGCAGTACTTC. It translates to CASSPRGLAGELLPTYEQYF.

V usage is TRBV23-1 and J usage is TRBJ1-1; D gene ambiguous. TRBV23-1 is assigned to the ORF class and has an uncertain function. The V gene lost 7 bases and the J gene lost 5 bases, with 20 bases spanning the gap. This CDR3 has 15 amino acids. For the CDR3, the DNA is TGCGCCAGCACCCGGGAAGGCCAAGCGGAGACTGAAGCTTTCTTT. Encoded protein: CASTREGQAETEAFF.

This rearrangement joins TRBV3-1 (or the pseudogene TRBV3-2) to TRBJ1-5; D gene unclear. Germline V gene lookup returns CDR1 LGHDT and CDR2 YNNKEL (reference sequence). The CDR3 covers 14 residues. V shed 2 bases and J shed 0 bases, with 5 bases lying between them. Here the CDR3 reads CASSQTSSNQPQHF. The CDR3 DNA sequence: TGTGCCAGCAGCCAAACAAGTAGCAATCAGCCCCAGCATTTT.

The chain employs TRBV12-3 or TRBV12-4 and TRBJ1-2; 9 positions agree with TRBD1. The CDR3 loop spans 13 amino acids. V lost 6 bases to trimming and J lost 4 bases; unmatched junction nucleotides: 3. The CDR3 sequence is CASSGQGPYGYTF. The DNA for the CDR3 is TGTGCCAGCAGCGGACAGGGGCCCTATGGCTACACCTTC.

The chain recombines TRBV21-1 with TRBJ2-7; the table's D call, TRBD2, has no DNA check behind it. TRBV21-1 is shown as a pseudogene. This CDR3 has 16 residues. CDR3 residues: CASSNLKRYKTYEQYF. CDR3 nucleotide sequence: TGTGCCAGCAGCAATCTTAAGCGCTACAAAACCTACGAGCAGTACTTC.

The rearrangement uses TRBV7-6 and TRBJ1-1; TRBD1 matches 7 bases. The V and J ends lost 2 bases and 10 bases, in that order; junction bases with no gene match: 7. This CDR3 has 13 amino acids. Germline values: CDR1 SGHVS, CDR2 FNYEAQ. The CDR3 bases are TGTGCCAGCAGCTTACTCCAGGGGGTAAGAGCTTTCTTT. Translated: CASSLLQGVRAFF.

The chain has TRBV13 and TRBJ2-1; the D is unclear. Trimming stripped 1 base from V and 5 bases from J, with 6 bases between. Germline lookup yields CDR1 PRHDT and CDR2 FYEKMQ (reference sequence). The CDR3 covers 13 residues. The CDR3 loop reads CASSLVLNNEQFF. As DNA, the CDR3 is TGTGCCAGCAGCTTAGTACTAAACAATGAGCAGTTCTTC.

V is TRBV27 and J is TRBJ2-4; D is possibly TRBD2 (6 bases). Germline loops: CDR1 MNHEY, CDR2 SMNVEV (reference sequence). V lost 7 bases to trimming and J lost 0 bases, with 10 bases between them. This CDR3 is built from 14 residues. The CDR3, as DNA: TGTGCCAGCACCCCGGGACTAGCCAAAAACATTCAGTACTTC. Its protein is CASTPGLAKNIQYF.

This rearrangement joins TRBV10-3 to TRBJ1-2; 7 positions match TRBD1. With V trimmed by 8 bases and J by 6 bases, 6 bases remained unmatched. Germline V gene lookup returns CDR1 ENHRY and CDR2 SYGVKD. The CDR3 is made up of 12 amino acids. The CDR3 region is CAISQGVHGYTF. CDR3 nucleotide sequence: TGTGCCATCTCCCAGGGGGTTCATGGCTACACCTTC.

This sequence joins TRBV19 and TRBJ2-1; TRBD1 is a possible D gene (6 bases). Trimming removed 6 bases at V and 9 bases at J, with 15 bases between. The CDR3 spans 13 residues. Germline V lookup: CDR1 LNHDA, CDR2 SQIVND (reference sequence). In DNA form, the CDR3 reads TGTGCCAGTAGGGTACAGGGCTTCGGTGAGCAGTTCTTC. It translates to CASRVQGFGEQFF.